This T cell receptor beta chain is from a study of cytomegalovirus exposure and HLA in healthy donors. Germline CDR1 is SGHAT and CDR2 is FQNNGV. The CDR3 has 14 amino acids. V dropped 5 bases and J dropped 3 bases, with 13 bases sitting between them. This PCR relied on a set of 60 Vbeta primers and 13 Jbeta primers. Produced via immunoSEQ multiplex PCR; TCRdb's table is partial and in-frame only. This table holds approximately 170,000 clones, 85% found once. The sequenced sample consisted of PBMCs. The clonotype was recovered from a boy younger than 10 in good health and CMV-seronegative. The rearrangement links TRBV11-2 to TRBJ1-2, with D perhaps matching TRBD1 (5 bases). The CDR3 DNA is TGTGCCAGCAGCCCCCAAGACAGCCACTATGGCTACACCTTC. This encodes CASSPQDSHYGYTF.